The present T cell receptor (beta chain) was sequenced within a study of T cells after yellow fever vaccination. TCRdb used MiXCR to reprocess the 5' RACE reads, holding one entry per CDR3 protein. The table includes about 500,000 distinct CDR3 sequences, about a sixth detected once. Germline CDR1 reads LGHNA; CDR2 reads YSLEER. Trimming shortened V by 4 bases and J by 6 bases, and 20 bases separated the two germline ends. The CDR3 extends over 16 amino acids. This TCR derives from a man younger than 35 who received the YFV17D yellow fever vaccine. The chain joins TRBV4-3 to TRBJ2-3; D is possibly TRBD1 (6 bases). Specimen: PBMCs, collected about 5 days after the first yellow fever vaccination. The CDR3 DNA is TGCGCCAGCAGCCCGACGCCAGGACAGATAAGCGATACGCAGTATTTT. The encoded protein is CASSPTPGQISDTQYF.